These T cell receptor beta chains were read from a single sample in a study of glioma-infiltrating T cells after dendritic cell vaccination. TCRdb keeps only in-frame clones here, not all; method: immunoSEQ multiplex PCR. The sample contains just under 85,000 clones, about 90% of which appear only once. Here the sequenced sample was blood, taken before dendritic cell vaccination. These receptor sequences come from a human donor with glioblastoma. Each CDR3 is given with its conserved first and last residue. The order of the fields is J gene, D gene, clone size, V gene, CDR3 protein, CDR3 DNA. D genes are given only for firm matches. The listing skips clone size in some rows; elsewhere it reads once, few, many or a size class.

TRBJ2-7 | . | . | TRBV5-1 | CASSPDSPAYEQYF | TGCGCCAGCAGCCCGGACAGCCCTGCCTACGAGCAGTACTTC
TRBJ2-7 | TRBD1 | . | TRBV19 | CASSIATGASYEQYF | TGTGCCAGTAGTATCGCGACAGGGGCATCCTACGAGCAGTACTTC
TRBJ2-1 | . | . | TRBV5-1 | CASSFRPGSYNEQFF | TGCGCCAGCAGCTTCAGGCCGGGGTCCTACAATGAGCAGTTCTTC
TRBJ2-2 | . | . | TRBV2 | CASSPLGGNTGELFF | TGTGCCAGCAGCCCACTGGGGGGGAACACCGGGGAGCTGTTTTTT
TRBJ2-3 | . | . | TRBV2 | CASSVPSGTDTQYF | TGTGCCAGCAGTGTCCCCAGCGGCACAGATACGCAGTATTTT
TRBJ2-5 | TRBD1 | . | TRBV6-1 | CATFPGTGGETQYF | TGTGCCACCTTCCCCGGGACAGGGGGAGAGACCCAGTACTTC
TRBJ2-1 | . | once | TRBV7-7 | CASSPLQDEQFF | TGTGCTAGCAGCCCCTTACAGGACGAGCAGTTCTTC
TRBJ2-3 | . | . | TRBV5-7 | CASSLGGTLGYNRYAVF | TGTGCCAGCAGCTTGGGCGGGACGCTAGGCTATAACAGATACGCAGTATTT
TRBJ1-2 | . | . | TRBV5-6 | CASTVAWSGYTF | TGTGCCAGCACCGTGGCCTGGAGTGGCTACACCTTC
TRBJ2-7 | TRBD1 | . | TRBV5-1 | CASSPLGQASYEQYF | TGCGCCAGCAGCCCCCTCGGACAGGCATCCTACGAGCAGTACTTC
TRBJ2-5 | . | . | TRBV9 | CASSPGPGGLVETQYF | TGTGCCAGCAGCCCGGGTCCCGGGGGTTTAGTGGAGACCCAGTACTTC
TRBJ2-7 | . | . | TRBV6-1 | CASNRHGGLYEQYF | TGTGCCAGCAATAGACACGGGGGTCTCTACGAGCAGTACTTC
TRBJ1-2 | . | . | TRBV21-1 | CASSSVLNYGYTF | TGTGCCAGCAGCTCCGTCCTAAACTATGGCTACACCTTC
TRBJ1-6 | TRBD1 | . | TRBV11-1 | CASSWTGGNSPLHF | TGTGCCAGCAGCTGGACAGGGGGAAATTCCCCCCTCCACTTT
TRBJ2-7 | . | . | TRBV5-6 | CASSFGAGSSYEQYF | TGTGCCAGCAGCTTCGGGGCGGGAAGCTCCTACGAGCAGTACTTC
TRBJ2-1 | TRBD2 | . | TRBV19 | CASSIGLAGEYGNEQFF | TGTGCCAGTAGTATAGGCCTAGCGGGAGAGTATGGCAATGAGCAGTTCTTC
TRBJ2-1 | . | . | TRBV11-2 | CASSRAGGQGALYNEQFF | TGTGCCAGCAGCCGAGCCGGGGGGCAGGGGGCTCTCTACAATGAGCAGTTCTTC
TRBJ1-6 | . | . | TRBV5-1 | CASSFTDYNSPLHF | TGCGCCAGCAGCTTTACAGATTATAATTCACCCCTCCACTTT
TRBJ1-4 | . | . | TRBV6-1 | CASSRPGSEKLFF | TGTGCCAGCAGTAGGCCAGGATCTGAAAAACTGTTTTTT
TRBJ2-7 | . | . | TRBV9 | CASSPPSAGGEQYF | TGTGCCAGCAGCCCCCCTAGCGCGGGCGGGGAGCAGTACTTC